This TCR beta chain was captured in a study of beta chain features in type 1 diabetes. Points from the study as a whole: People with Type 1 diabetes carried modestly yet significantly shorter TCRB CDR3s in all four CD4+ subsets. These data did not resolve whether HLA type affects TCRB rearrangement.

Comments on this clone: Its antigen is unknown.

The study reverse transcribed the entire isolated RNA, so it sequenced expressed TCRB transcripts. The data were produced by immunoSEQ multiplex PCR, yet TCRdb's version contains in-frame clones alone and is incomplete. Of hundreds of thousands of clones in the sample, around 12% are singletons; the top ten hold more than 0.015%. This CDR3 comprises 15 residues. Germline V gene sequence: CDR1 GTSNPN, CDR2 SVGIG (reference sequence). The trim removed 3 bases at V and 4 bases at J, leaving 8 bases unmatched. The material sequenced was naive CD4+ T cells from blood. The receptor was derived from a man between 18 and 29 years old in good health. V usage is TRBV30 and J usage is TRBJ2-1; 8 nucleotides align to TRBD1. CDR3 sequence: CAWRGPGGQYNEQFF. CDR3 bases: TGTGCCTGGAGGGGCCCAGGGGGCCAATACAATGAGCAGTTCTTC.